Below, one TCR beta chain is given with its context. What antigen it recognizes has not been identified. Within one base of it there is no much larger clone, and no base qualities were kept. This sample was taken from a study of shared clonotypes between healthy human individuals (dated by TCRdb to the early 2020s). In the study overall: Three men and a couple of women, aged 18 to 49 years, made up the cohort. Leukapheresis yielded between about 0.85 and 10 billion PBMCs per donor. For each donor, CD4 naive and CD4 memory were each given three plates, CD8 naive was given two plates, and CD8 memory was given one plate. Different laboratories and diverse techniques were used to prepare libraries and sequence TCR repertoires, to increase sequencing depth and limit assay-specific biases. The study deeply sequenced blood TCR repertoires of several healthy adults to estimate repertoire size and the extent of clonotype sharing between individuals.

The CDR3 spans 14 residues, from the cysteine through the phenylalanine. Of all the DNA, just the CDR3 is kept, 42 bases in frame from base 1. The germline V and J ends show losses of 5 bases and 2 bases respectively, and no gene match explains 2 bases of the junction. Via the germline V gene, CDR1 is MGHRA and CDR2 YSYEKL. The donors were healthy, HIV-negative adults with no recently reported acute infections or vaccinations. Every donor was a Caucasian adult living in Nashville, Tennessee, USA. Magnetic negative selection was used to enrich CD4+ T cells, after which naive cells were positively selected on CD45RA and the negative fraction became the memory subset. Blood was obtained by leukapheresis, after which PBMCs were separated by Ficoll-Histopaque density gradient centrifugation and cryopreserved in liquid nitrogen vapor phase. Purity and quantity of every magnetically sorted T cell population were checked by analytical flow cytometry. From each sorted fraction, genomic DNA was isolated and quantified by UV absorbance on a Nanodrop 2000c.

Using the deep immunoSEQ assay, multiplex PCR amplified TCR CDR3 regions from genomic DNA. Extracted genomic DNA from each cell subset was spread evenly across all wells of several immunoSEQ 96-well plates, with each plate serving as a replicate. For sorted subsets, around 200 ng genomic DNA, equal to tens of thousands of T cell genomes, was loaded into each replicate PCR. Purified libraries were measured with a Qubit 3.0 fluorometer, size-checked on a Bioanalyzer 2100, and measured again with the KAPA Library Quantification kit. Each immunoSEQ 96-well plate was sequenced on its own single-read 150-cycle Illumina NextSeq 550 flow cell. The authors processed their data as follows. Because the immunoSEQ output included only junctional sequences and no quality scores, the filtering could not be the same as the filtering used for full-length reads. Sequences were annotated with PyIR, a Python wrapper for IgBLAST v1.9, using IMGT germline references to assign V/J genes and CDR3. Any read was removed if the V/J assignment was weak (E-value above 1e-6), the CDR3 was missing, or the read contained stop codons, out-of-frame junctions, or ambiguous translated residues. V3J clonotypes were defined as sequences sharing the same inferred V gene, J gene, and CDR3 amino acid sequence. To compute the percentage overlap between repertoires, the number of shared unique clonotypes was divided by the size of the smaller repertoire. RTK rarefaction, the Chao1 estimator, and Recon v2.1 estimates of unobserved clonotypes were used to assess repertoire richness. For all TCRbeta clonotypes obtained by the gDNA method from several donors, generation probabilities were computed with OLGA. TCRdb mirrors the immuneACCESS table, restricted to in-frame sequences. Some clones are absent from its copies; in checked studies, under half trace to an unresolved V gene, and the reason for the others is unknown. V and J calls and clone size come straight from that table; D and trimming were deduced from the DNA. The sample table holds about 1.4 million clones, of which 95% to 97% were seen once. The ten largest clones take up 0.95% to 1.5% of the sample.

General findings and caveats noted by the study authors: Larger estimated clonotype richness was generally found for naive subsets than for memory subsets. Rarefaction of sorted-subset datasets indicated incomplete sequencing despite the large sequencing depth. Pairwise subsampling led to the expectation that sequencing depth would affect the degree of clonotype sharing among donors. Clonotypes shared by all four sorted-subset donors showed higher generation probabilities than non-shared clonotypes. Sharing across a handful of donors was observed for around 5% of naive CD4, about 3.2% of naive CD8, 2.3% of memory CD4, and approximately 0.41% of memory CD8 clonotypes. Only blood was sampled, and tissue TCR repertoires likely differ from those in blood. Because the study included only a small number of donors, the genetic and exposure-history diversity represented was limited.

The clonotype originates from a man aged 25 to 40 in good health. The rearrangement joined TRBV4-1 to TRBJ1-5; TRBD1 fits 8 bases in the junction. Sequencing input: naive CD4+ T cells sorted from blood. In the paper's terms, the cell subset or site label means: CD45RA+ positively selected. The bases read TGCGCCAGCAGCGCGGGACAGGGCAATCAGCCCCAGCATTTT. It translates to CASSAGQGNQPQHF.